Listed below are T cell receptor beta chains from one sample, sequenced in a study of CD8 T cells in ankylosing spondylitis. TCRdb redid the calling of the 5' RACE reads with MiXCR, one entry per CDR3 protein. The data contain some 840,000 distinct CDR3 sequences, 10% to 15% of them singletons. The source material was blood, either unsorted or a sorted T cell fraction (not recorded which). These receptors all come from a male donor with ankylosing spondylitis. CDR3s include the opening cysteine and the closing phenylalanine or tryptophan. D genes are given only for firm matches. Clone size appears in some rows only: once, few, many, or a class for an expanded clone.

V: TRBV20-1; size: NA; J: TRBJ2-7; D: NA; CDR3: CSARRQGREQYF; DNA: TGCAGTGCTAGACGGCAGGGTCGCGAGCAGTACTTC
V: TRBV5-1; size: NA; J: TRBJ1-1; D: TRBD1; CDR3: CASSPRQGFTEAFF; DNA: TGCGCCAGCAGCCCCCGACAGGGATTCACTGAAGCTTTCTTT
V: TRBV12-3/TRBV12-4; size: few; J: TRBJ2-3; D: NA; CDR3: CASSLGTPTQYF; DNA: TGTGCCAGCAGTTTGGGGACTCCAACGCAGTATTTT
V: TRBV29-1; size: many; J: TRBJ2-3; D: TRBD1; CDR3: CSVFGQAHTDTQYF; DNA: TGCAGCGTTTTCGGACAGGCTCACACAGATACGCAGTATTTT
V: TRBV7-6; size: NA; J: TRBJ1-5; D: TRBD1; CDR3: CASSSGTGYNQPQHF; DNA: TGTGCCAGCAGCTCCGGGACAGGGTATAATCAGCCCCAGCATTTT
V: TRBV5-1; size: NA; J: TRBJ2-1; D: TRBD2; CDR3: CASRQLAGVTGEQFF; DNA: TGCGCCAGCAGGCAACTAGCGGGAGTTACTGGTGAGCAGTTCTTC
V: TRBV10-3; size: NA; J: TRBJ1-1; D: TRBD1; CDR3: CATRDRESAEAFF; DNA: TGTGCCACGAGGGACAGAGAAAGCGCTGAAGCTTTCTTT
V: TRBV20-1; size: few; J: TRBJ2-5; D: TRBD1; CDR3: CSAHPGTGNQETQYF; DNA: TGCAGTGCTCACCCCGGGACAGGGAACCAAGAGACCCAGTACTTC
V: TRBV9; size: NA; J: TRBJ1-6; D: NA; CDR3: CASSVGAGRQYNSPLHF; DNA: TGTGCCAGCAGCGTGGGAGCCGGGAGGCAGTATAATTCACCCCTCCACTTT
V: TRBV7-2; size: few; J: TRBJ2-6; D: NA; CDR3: CASSPGVYGANVLTF; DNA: TGTGCCAGCAGCCCTGGGGTCTATGGGGCCAACGTCCTGACTTTC
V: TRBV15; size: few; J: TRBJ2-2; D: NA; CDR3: CATSSFAGSNTGELFF; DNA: TGTGCCACCAGCAGTTTCGCCGGATCGAACACCGGGGAGCTGTTTTTT
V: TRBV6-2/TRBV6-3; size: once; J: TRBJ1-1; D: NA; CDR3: CASFKGPPVGNTEAFF; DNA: TGTGCCAGCTTTAAAGGACCTCCGGTCGGGAACACTGAAGCTTTCTTT
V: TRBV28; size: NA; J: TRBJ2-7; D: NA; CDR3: CASSPGPPNYEQYF; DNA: TGTGCCAGCAGCCCTGGACCTCCGAACTACGAGCAGTACTTC
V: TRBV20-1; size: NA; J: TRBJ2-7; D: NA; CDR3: CSARGRLLRPYEQYF; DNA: TGCAGTGCTAGGGGGAGACTCCTTAGGCCCTACGAGCAGTACTTC
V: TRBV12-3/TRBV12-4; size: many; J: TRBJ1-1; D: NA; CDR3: CASSTQGFVAFF; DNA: TGTGCCAGCAGTACACAGGGTTTTGTAGCTTTCTTT
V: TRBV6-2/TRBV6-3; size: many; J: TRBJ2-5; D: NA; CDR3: CASSNVRETQYF; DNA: TGTGCCAGCAGTAACGTACGAGAGACCCAGTACTTC
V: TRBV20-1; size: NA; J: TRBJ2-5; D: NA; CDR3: CSARWLPEETQYF; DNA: TGCAGTGCTAGATGGCTACCCGAAGAGACCCAGTACTTC
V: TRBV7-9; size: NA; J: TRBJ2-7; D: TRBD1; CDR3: CANGDSQYEQYF; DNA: TGTGCCAACGGGGACAGTCAGTACGAGCAGTACTTC
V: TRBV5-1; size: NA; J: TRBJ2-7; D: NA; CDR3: CASSLRFGGAYEQYF; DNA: TGCGCCAGCAGCTTGAGGTTCGGCGGTGCCTACGAGCAGTACTTC
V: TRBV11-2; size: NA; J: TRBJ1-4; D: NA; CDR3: CASSRARPNEKLFF; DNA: TGTGCCAGCAGCCGGGCGAGACCTAATGAAAAACTGTTTTTT
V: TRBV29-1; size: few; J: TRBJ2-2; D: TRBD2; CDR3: CSASSGWAGELFF; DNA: TGCAGCGCCTCTAGCGGGTGGGCCGGGGAGCTGTTTTTT
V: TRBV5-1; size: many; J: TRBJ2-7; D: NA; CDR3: CASSPGLSEHEQYF; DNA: TGCGCCAGCAGCCCGGGACTCTCCGAGCACGAGCAGTACTTC
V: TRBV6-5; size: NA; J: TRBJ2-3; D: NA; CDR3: CASSYLGRRQYTDTQYF; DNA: TGTGCCAGCAGTTACCTGGGGCGGAGGCAGTACACAGACACGCAGTATTTT
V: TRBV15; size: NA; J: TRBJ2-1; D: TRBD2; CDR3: CATSRGPRSGRALGEQFF; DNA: TGTGCCACCAGCAGAGGTCCCCGCAGCGGGAGGGCCTTGGGTGAGCAGTTCTTC
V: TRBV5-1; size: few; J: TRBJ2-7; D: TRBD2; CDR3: CASSSGLPSSYEQYF; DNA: TGCGCCAGCAGCTCGGGACTACCGAGCTCCTACGAGCAGTACTTC
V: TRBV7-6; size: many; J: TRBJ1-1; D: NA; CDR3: CASSLTGRYTEAFF; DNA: TGTGCCAGCAGCTTAACAGGGAGGTATACTGAAGCTTTCTTT
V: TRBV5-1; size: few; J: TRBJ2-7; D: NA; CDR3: CASSSGTGSWTSFDEQYF; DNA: TGCGCCAGCAGCTCAGGGACAGGCTCATGGACTAGCTTTGACGAGCAGTACTTC
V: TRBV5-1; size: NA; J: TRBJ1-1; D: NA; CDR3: CASSLANTADTEAFF; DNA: TGCGCCAGCAGCTTGGCTAACACGGCCGACACTGAAGCTTTCTTT
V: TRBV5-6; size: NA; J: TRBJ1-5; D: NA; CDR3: CASSLGGHSNQPQHF; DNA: TGTGCCAGCAGCTTGGGGGGGCATAGCAATCAGCCCCAGCATTTT
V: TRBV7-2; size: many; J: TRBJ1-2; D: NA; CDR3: CASSLAWSYGYTF; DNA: TGTGCCAGCAGCTTAGCGTGGAGCTATGGCTACACCTTC
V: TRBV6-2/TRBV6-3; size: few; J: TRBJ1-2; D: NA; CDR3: CATTLRGRTNYGYTF; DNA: TGTGCCACCACCCTGAGGGGAAGAACGAACTATGGCTACACCTTC
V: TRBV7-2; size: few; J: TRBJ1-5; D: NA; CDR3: CASSPRWLRNQPQHF; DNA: TGTGCCAGCAGCCCTAGATGGCTTAGGAATCAGCCCCAGCATTTT
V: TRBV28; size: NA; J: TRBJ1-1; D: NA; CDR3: CASSSTIPGAWTEAFF; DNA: TGTGCCAGCAGTTCCACTATACCAGGGGCATGGACTGAAGCTTTCTTT
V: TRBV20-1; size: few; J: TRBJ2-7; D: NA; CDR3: CSASRGVSYEQYF; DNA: TGCAGTGCTAGCAGGGGGGTCTCCTACGAGCAGTACTTC
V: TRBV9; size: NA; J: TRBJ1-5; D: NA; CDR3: CASSVEAGFNQHQHF; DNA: TGTGCCAGCAGCGTAGAAGCAGGTTTCAATCAGCACCAGCATTTT
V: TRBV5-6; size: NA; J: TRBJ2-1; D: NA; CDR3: CASSSQDRFSSHEQFF; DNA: TGTGCCAGCAGCTCCCAGGACCGCTTTTCCTCCCATGAGCAGTTCTTC
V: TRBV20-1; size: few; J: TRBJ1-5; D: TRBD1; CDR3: CSARQGASNQPQHF; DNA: TGCAGTGCGAGACAGGGGGCGAGCAATCAGCCCCAGCATTTT
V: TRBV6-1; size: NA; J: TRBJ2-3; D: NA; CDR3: CASRFDTGTQYF; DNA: TGTGCCAGCAGGTTCGACACAGGTACGCAGTATTTT
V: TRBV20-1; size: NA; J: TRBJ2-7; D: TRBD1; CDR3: CSAKGQGPYEQYF; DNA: TGCAGTGCTAAAGGACAGGGACCCTACGAGCAGTACTTC
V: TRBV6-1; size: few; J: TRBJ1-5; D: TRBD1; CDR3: CASRMTGYSNQPQHF; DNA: TGTGCCAGCAGAATGACAGGGTATAGCAATCAGCCCCAGCATTTT
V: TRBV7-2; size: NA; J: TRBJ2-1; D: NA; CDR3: CASSYRETVNEQFF; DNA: TGTGCCAGCAGCTATCGGGAGACTGTCAATGAGCAGTTCTTC
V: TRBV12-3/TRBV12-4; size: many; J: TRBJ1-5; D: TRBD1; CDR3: CASSLVGQGDQPQHF; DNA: TGTGCCAGCAGTTTAGTCGGACAGGGGGATCAGCCCCAGCATTTT
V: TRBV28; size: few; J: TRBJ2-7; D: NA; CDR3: CASSLPQGPSYEQYF; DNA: TGTGCCAGCAGTTTACCACAGGGCCCTTCCTACGAGCAGTACTTC
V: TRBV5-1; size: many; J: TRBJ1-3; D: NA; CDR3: CASSLVNLASGNTIYF; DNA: TGCGCCAGCAGCTTGGTCAACTTGGCATCCGGAAACACCATATATTTT